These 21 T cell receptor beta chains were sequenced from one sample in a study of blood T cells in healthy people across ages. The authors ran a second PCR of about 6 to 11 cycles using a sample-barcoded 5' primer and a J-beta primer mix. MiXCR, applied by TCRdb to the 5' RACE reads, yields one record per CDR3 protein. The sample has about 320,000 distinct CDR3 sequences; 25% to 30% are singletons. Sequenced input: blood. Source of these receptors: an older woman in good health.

CDR3 bases: TGCGCCAGCAGCTTGGCCCCTGCAGGAACCCGTGGAGAGCAGTACTTC. It is translated as CASSLAPAGTRGEQYF. The chain has TRBV5-1 and TRBJ2-7; D is ambiguous. The germline V gene has CDR1 SGHRS and CDR2 YFSETQ. The CDR3 sequence is 16 residues long. V was cut by 0 bases and J by 7 bases, with 20 bases left in between.

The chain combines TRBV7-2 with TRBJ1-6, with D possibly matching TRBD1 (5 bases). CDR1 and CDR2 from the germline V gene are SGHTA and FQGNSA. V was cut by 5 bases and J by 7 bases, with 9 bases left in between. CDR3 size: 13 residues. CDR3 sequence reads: CASSDRLNSPLHF. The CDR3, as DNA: TGTGCCAGCAGCGACAGATTAAATTCACCCCTCCACTTT.

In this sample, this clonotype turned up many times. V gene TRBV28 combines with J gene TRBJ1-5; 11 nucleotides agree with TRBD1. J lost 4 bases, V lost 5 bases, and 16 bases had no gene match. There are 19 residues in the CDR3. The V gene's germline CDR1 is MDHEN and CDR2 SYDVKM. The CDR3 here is CASSPHPYSGTGGNQPQHF. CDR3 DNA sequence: TGTGCCAGCAGTCCCCATCCGTACTCCGGGACAGGGGGTAATCAGCCCCAGCATTTT.

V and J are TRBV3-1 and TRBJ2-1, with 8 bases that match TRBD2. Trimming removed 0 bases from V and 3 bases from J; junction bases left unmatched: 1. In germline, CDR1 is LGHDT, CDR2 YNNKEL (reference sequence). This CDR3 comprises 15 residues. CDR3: CASSQDAGGYNEQFF. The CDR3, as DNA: TGTGCCAGCAGCCAAGACGCGGGAGGCTACAATGAGCAGTTCTTC.

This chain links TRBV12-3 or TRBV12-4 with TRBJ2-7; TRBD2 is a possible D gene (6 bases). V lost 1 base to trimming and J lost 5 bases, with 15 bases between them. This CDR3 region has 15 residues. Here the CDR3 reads CASSLEGRIGDEQYF. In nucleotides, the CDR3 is TGTGCCAGCAGTTTAGAGGGGAGGATTGGAGACGAGCAGTACTTC.

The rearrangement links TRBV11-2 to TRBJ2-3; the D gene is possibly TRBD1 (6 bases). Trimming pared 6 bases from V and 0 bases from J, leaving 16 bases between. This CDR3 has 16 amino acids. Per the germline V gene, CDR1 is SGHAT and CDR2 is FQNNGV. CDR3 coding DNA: TGTGCCAGCAGGCCTGACAGGCGAAAAAGCACAGATACGCAGTATTTT. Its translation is CASRPDRRKSTDTQYF.

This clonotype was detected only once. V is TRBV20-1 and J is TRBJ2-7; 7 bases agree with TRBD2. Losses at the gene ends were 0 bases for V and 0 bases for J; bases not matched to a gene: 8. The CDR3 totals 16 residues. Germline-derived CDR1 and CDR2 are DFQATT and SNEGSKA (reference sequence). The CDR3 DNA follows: TGCAGTGCTAGAGATTTAAGGCGGGGGACCTCCTACGAGCAGTACTTC. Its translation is CSARDLRRGTSYEQYF.

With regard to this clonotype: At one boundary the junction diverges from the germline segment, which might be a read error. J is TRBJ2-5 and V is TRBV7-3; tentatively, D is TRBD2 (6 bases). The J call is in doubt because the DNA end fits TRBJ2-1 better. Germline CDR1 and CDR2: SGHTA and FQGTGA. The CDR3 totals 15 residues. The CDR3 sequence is CASSLKSGVGNEQFF. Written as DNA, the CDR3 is TGTGCCAGCAGTTTAAAATCGGGAGTAGGGAATGAGCAGTTCTTC.

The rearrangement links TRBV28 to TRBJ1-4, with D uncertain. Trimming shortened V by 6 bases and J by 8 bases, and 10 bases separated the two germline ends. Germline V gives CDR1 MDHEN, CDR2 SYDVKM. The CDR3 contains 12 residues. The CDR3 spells CASSWGEEKLFF. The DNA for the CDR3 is TGTGCCAGCAGCTGGGGAGAAGAAAAACTGTTTTTT.

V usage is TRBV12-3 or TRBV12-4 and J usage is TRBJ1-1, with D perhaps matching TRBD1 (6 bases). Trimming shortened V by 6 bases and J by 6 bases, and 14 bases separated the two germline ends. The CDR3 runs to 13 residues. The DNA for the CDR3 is TGTGCCAGCAGACATGATCGGGGGCCTGAAGCTTTCTTT. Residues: CASRHDRGPEAFF.

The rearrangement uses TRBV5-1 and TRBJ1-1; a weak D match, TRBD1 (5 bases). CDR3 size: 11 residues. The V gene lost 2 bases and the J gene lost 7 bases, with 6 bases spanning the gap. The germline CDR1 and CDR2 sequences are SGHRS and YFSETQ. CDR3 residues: CASSFDSEAFF. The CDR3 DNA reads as TGCGCCAGCAGCTTTGACAGTGAAGCTTTCTTT.

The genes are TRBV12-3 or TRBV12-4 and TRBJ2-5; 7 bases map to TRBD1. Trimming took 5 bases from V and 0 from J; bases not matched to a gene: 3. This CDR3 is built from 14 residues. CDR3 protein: CASSQTGYQETQYF. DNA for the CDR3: TGTGCCAGCAGTCAGACAGGGTACCAAGAGACCCAGTACTTC.

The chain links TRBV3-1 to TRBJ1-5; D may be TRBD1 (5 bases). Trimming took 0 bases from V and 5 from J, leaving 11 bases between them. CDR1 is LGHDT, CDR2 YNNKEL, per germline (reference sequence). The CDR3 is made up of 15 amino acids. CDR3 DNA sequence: TGTGCCAGCAGCCAAGATAACCAGGGTTATCAGCCCCAGCATTTT. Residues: CASSQDNQGYQPQHF.

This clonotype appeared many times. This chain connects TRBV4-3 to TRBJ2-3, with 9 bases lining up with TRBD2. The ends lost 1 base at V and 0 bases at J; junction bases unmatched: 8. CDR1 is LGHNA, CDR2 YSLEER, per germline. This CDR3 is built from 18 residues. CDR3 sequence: CASSQAPTSGGSTDTQYF. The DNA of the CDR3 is TGCGCCAGCAGCCAAGCCCCGACTAGCGGAGGGAGCACAGATACGCAGTATTTT.

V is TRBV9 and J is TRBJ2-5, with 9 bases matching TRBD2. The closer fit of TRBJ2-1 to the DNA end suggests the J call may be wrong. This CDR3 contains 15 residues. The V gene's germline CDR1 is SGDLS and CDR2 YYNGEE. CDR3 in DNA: TGTGCCAGCAGCCAAACTAGCGGGCAATACAATGAGCAGTTCTTC. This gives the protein CASSQTSGQYNEQFF.

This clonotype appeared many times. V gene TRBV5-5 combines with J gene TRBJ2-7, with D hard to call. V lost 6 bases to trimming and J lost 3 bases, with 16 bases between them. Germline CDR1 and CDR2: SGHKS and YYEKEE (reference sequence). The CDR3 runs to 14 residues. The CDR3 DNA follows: TGTGCCAGCACCTTTGGGGTAGAACTCTACGAGCAGTACTTC. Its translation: CASTFGVELYEQYF.

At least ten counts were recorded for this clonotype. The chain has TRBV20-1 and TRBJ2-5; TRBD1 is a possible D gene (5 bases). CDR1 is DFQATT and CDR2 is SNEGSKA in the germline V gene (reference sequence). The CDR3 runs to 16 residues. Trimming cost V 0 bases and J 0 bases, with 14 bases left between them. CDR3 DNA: TGCAGTGCTAGAGAAAGGACAACCTGGTACCAAGAGACCCAGTACTTC. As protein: CSARERTTWYQETQYF.

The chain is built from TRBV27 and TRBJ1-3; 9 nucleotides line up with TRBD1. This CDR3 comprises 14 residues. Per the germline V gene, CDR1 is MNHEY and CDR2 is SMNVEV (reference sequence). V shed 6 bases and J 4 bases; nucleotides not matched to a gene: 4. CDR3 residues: CASRPGTGGNTIYF. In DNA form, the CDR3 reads TGTGCCAGCAGACCAGGGACAGGGGGAAACACCATATATTTT.

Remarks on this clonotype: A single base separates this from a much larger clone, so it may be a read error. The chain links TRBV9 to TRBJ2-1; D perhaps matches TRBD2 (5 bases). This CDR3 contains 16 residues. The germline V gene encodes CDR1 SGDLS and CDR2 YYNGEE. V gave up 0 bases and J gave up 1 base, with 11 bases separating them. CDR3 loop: CASSVESEGSYNEQFF. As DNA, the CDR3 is TGTGCCAGCAGCGTAGAGAGTGAGGGTTCCTACAATGAGCAGTTCTTC.

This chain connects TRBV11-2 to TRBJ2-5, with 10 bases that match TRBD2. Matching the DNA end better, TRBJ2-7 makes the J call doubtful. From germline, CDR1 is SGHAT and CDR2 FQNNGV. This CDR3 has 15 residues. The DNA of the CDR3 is TGTGCCAGCAGCTTAAGCGGGGGGGCAGGGGACGAGCAGTACTTC. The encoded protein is CASSLSGGAGDEQYF.

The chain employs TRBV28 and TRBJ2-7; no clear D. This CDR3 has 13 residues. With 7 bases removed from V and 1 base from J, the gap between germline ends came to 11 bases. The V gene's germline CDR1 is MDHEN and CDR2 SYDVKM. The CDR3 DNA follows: TGTGCCAGCACAAGCCAGAGATCCTACGAGCAGTACTTC. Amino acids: CASTSQRSYEQYF. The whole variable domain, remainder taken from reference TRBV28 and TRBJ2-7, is DVKVTQSSRYLVKRTGEKVFLECVQDMDHENMFWYRQDPGLGLRLIYFSYDVKMKEKGDIPEGYSVSREKKERFSLILESASTNQTSMYLCASTSQRSYEQYFGPGTRLTVT.